The 26 T cell receptor beta chains below all came from one sample that was sequenced in a study of type 1 and type 2 diabetes patients. Genomic DNA was the PCR template. Amplification of the beta chain CDR3 used 30 forward and 13 reverse multiplex primers. Via MiXCR, TCRdb re-called the multiplex PCR reads, giving one row per CDR3 protein. The repertoire holds 270,000 or so distinct CDR3 sequences, 40% to 50% seen once, with about 13% in the top ten. Sequences were obtained from peripheral blood mononuclear cells (PBMCs). These receptors originate from a young man with type 2 diabetes.

The chain joins TRBV28 to TRBJ1-6, with TRBD1 matching 7 bases. CDR1 and CDR2 from the germline V gene are MDHEN and SYDVKM. Germline trimming cut 3 bases from V and 10 bases from J; bases unmatched to any gene: 9. This CDR3 is built from 15 residues. The CDR3: CASSFSEGARSPLHF. In nucleotides, the CDR3 is TGTGCCAGCAGTTTTAGTGAGGGGGCACGGTCACCCCTCCACTTT.

The chain links TRBV19 to TRBJ1-1; 7 bases line up with TRBD1. The CDR3 runs to 19 residues. The junction had 16 bases not matched to a gene; V was cut back by 2 bases and J by 1 base. Germline CDR1 and CDR2: LNHDA and SQIVND (reference sequence). Here the CDR3 DNA reads TGTGCCAGTAGTATACTCCTCACAGGGGAAGGAGACTGGAACACTGAAGCTTTCTTT. Protein: CASSILLTGEGDWNTEAFF.

The V and J genes are TRBV7-9 and TRBJ2-5; possibly TRBD1 for D (6 bases). V gave up 5 bases and J gave up 0 bases, with 19 bases separating them. CDR3 size: 17 residues. In germline, CDR1 is SEHNR, CDR2 FQNEAQ (reference sequence). The CDR3 is CASSALGTPSYQETQYF. DNA for the CDR3: TGTGCCAGCAGCGCCCTGGGGACACCCTCGTACCAAGAGACCCAGTACTTC. Complete variable domain (other parts from reference TRBV7-9 and TRBJ2-5): DTGVSQNPRHKITKRGQNVTFRCDPISEHNRLYWYRQTLGQGPEFLTYFQNEAQLEKSRLLSDRFSAERPKGSFSTLEIQRTEQGDSAMYLCASSALGTPSYQETQYFGPGTRLLVL.

This clonotype has more than one count but fewer than ten. The chain joins TRBV25-1 to TRBJ2-1, with TRBD1 matching over 10 bases. The ends lost 1 base at V and 7 bases at J; junction bases unmatched: 7. Germline V gene sequence: CDR1 MGHDK, CDR2 SYGVNS. The CDR3 length is 16 residues. Written as DNA, the CDR3 is TGTGCCAGCAGTGAATTGGGACAGGGGACGAGTAATGAGCAGTTCTTC. It codes for CASSELGQGTSNEQFF.

This clonotype turned up a few times. The V call is TRBV15, the J call TRBJ1-4; possible D gene TRBD1, 6 bases. The V end was cut by 9 bases, the J end by 0 bases, with 23 bases between. The CDR3 is made up of 18 amino acids. CDR1 and CDR2 from the germline V gene are LNHNV and YYDKDF (reference sequence). The CDR3, as DNA: TGTGCCACGGGGGACAACTCTCTTTATGCCCCAACTAATGAAAAACTGTTTTTT. Translation gives CATGDNSLYAPTNEKLFF.

The chain uses TRBV12-3 or TRBV12-4 and TRBJ1-5; D may be TRBD1 (5 bases). The CDR3 sequence is 15 residues long. The germline V and J ends were trimmed by 2 bases and 6 bases, with 14 bases remaining between them. CDR3 nucleotide sequence: TGTGCCAGCAGTTTAAGCTCGTCGCAGGGTCAGCCCCAGCATTTT. It encodes CASSLSSSQGQPQHF.

This clonotype was seen a handful of times. The V and J genes are TRBV10-3 and TRBJ2-3; D remains ambiguous. This CDR3 has 13 amino acids. Germline lookup yields CDR1 ENHRY and CDR2 SYGVKD. Trimming removed 2 bases at V and 6 bases at J, with 9 bases between. The CDR3 DNA sequence: TGTGCCATCAGTGAGGGCCAAAGGGATACGCAGTATTTT. Protein sequence: CAISEGQRDTQYF.

The V and J genes are TRBV2 and TRBJ2-1; 12 nucleotides line up with TRBD2. Germline-derived CDR1 and CDR2 are SNHLY and FYNNEI. The CDR3 runs 15 residues. V lost 2 bases and J lost 8; bases outside the gene matches: 4. CDR3 loop: CASSEMTSGGDEQFF. The CDR3 nucleotides are TGTGCCAGCAGTGAAATGACTAGCGGGGGCGATGAGCAGTTCTTC. Full variable domain (remainder filled in from reference TRBV2 and TRBJ2-1): EPEVTQTPSHQVTQMGQEVILRCVPISNHLYFYWYRQILGQKVEFLVSFYNNEISEKSEIFDDQFSVERPDGSNFTLKIRSTKLEDSAMYFCASSEMTSGGDEQFFGPGTRLTVL.

This clonotype was recorded only once. Possible read error: a much larger clone is one base away. The chain links TRBV15 to TRBJ2-7; 9 nucleotides match TRBD1. Germline CDR1 LNHNV, CDR2 YYDKDF (reference sequence). V trimming: 5 bases; J trimming: 5 bases; junction bases outside the gene matches: 7. The CDR3 is made up of 14 amino acids. The CDR3 sequence: CATSWGGQGHEQYF. In nucleotides, the CDR3 is TGTGCCACCAGCTGGGGGGGACAGGGCCACGAGCAGTACTTC. Full variable domain (rest looked up from reference TRBV15 and TRBJ2-7): DAMVIQNPRYQVTQFGKPVTLSCSQTLNHNVMYWYQQKSSQAPKLLFHYYDKDFNNEADTPDNFQSRRPNTSFCFLDIRSPGLGDTAMYLCATSWGGQGHEQYFGPGTRLTVT.

This chain connects TRBV4-3 to TRBJ2-1; TRBD2 agrees at 7 bases. The CDR3 has 16 amino acids. Trimming removed 0 bases from V and 9 bases from J; junction bases left unmatched: 11. Per the germline V gene, CDR1 is LGHNA and CDR2 is YSLEER. CDR3 loop: CASSQEGMGAGPEQFF. The CDR3 nucleotides read TGCGCCAGCAGCCAAGAAGGGATGGGAGCGGGGCCTGAGCAGTTCTTC.

V gene TRBV28 combines with J gene TRBJ1-1; perhaps TRBD1 as D (6 bases). V shed 4 bases and J shed 8 bases, with 17 bases lying between them. The CDR3 length is 14 residues. Germline V gene lookup returns CDR1 MDHEN and CDR2 SYDVKM. Here the CDR3 reads CASSSAGSGTEAFF. CDR3 nucleotides: TGTGCCAGCAGTTCCGCTGGATCCGGGACAGAAGCTTTCTTT. Combining the CDR3 with reference TRBV28 and TRBJ1-1 gives the whole variable domain DVKVTQSSRYLVKRTGEKVFLECVQDMDHENMFWYRQDPGLGLRLIYFSYDVKMKEKGDIPEGYSVSREKKERFSLILESASTNQTSMYLCASSSAGSGTEAFFGQGTRLTVV.

V gene TRBV29-1 combines with J gene TRBJ2-3; 10 bases are a match to TRBD2. The CDR3 covers 15 residues. V lost 7 bases, J lost 2 bases, and 9 bases stayed unmatched. In germline, CDR1 is SQVTM, CDR2 ANQGSEA. The DNA of the CDR3 is TGCAGCGCTGGGACTAGCGAACTTTTCACAGATACGCAGTATTTT. The encoded protein is CSAGTSELFTDTQYF.

The chain recombines TRBV7-2 with TRBJ1-1, with D unclear. CDR3 length: 12 amino acids. Germline V gives CDR1 SGHTA, CDR2 FQGNSA. Trimming removed 2 bases from V and 9 bases from J, with 10 bases in between. The CDR3 DNA follows: TGTGCCAGCAGCTTAAGCAGAGAACAAGCTTTCTTT. It specifies CASSLSREQAFF.

This clonotype was seen a few times. The genes are TRBV14 and TRBJ1-1; a weak D match, TRBD1 (5 bases). Germline lookup yields CDR1 SGHDN and CDR2 FVKESK. The CDR3 spans 14 residues. Trimming shortened V by 7 bases and J by 3 bases, and 15 bases separated the two germline ends. In nucleotides, the CDR3 is TGTGCCAGCAAATCGTGGGACGCGGACACTGAAGCTTTCTTT. As protein: CASKSWDADTEAFF.

The J gene is TRBJ1-1, the V gene TRBV25-1; possibly TRBD1 for D (6 bases). V lost 6 bases and J lost 5, with 22 bases in between. CDR1 is MGHDK and CDR2 is SYGVNS in the germline V gene. CDR3 length equals 16 residues. Here the CDR3 DNA reads TGTGCCAGCAGCTTAGAATCGGGGGCCGCCGGGACTGAAGCTTTCTTT. Amino acid sequence: CASSLESGAAGTEAFF.

This clonotype has just a few counts. The rearrangement joins TRBV15 to TRBJ1-4, with D uncertain. Trimming took 4 bases from V and 7 from J, leaving 10 bases between them. Germline V CDR1 and CDR2: LNHNV, YYDKDF (reference sequence). The CDR3 loop spans 13 amino acids. CDR3 sequence: CATSTRQVEKLFF. CDR3 sequence (DNA): TGTGCCACCAGCACCCGACAAGTTGAAAAACTGTTTTTT.

The chain combines TRBV6-6 with TRBJ1-1, with a possible D match to TRBD1 (6 bases). This CDR3 has 14 amino acids. Germline values: CDR1 MNHNY, CDR2 SVGAGI (reference sequence). The germline V and J ends were trimmed by 4 bases and 5 bases, with 14 bases remaining between them. CDR3 nucleotides: TGTGCCAGCAGTTTCGAAAAAGGGGGAACTGAAGCTTTCTTT. Its protein product is CASSFEKGGTEAFF.

Sample share makes this clonotype medium-sized. The chain recombines TRBV15 with TRBJ2-6; D unresolved. V dropped 2 bases and J dropped 1 base, with 9 bases sitting between them. This CDR3 contains 16 residues. The germline CDR1 and CDR2 sequences are LNHNV and YYDKDF (reference sequence). The chain's CDR3 is CATSRPVGSGANVLTF. For the CDR3, the DNA is TGTGCCACCAGCAGACCGGTCGGTTCTGGGGCCAACGTCCTGACTTTC.

This clonotype was observed a few times. The CDR3 loop reads CASEDWGTYNEQFF. Written as DNA, the CDR3 is TGTGCCAGCGAAGACTGGGGAACCTACAATGAGCAGTTCTTC. The J gene is TRBJ2-1, the V gene TRBV19; D is unresolved. Germline V CDR1 and CDR2: LNHDA, SQIVND (reference sequence). The CDR3 runs 14 residues. Trimming left V 9 bases short and J 2 bases short, with 14 bases between.

The V and J genes are TRBV7-2 and TRBJ1-1; D is unclear. The CDR3 runs 11 residues. V lost 2 bases, J lost 7 bases, and 5 bases lay in between. Germline CDR1 reads SGHTA; CDR2 reads FQGNSA. The CDR3 here is CASSLWGEAFF. The CDR3 bases are TGTGCCAGCAGCTTATGGGGTGAAGCTTTCTTT.

The genes are TRBV7-9 and TRBJ1-1, with no clear D. Looked up from germline, CDR1 is SEHNR and CDR2 is FQNEAQ (reference sequence). V was trimmed by 10 bases and J by 0 bases, leaving 24 bases between them. The CDR3 totals 17 residues. CDR3 in DNA: TGTGCCATCAGTGAGCCGCGCGAGGGTGATGTGAACACTGAAGCTTTCTTT. This codes for CAISEPREGDVNTEAFF.

CDR3 residues: CASRPTGMGDTQYF. The CDR3 nucleotides read TGCGCCAGCAGGCCTACAGGGATGGGAGATACGCAGTATTTT. This chain links TRBV5-1 with TRBJ2-3; maybe TRBD1 (6 bases). CDR1 is SGHRS and CDR2 is YFSETQ in the germline V gene. The CDR3 runs 14 residues. V was pared by 5 bases and J by 5 bases, with 15 bases between.

This chain joins TRBV19 and TRBJ2-7; D may be TRBD2 (6 bases). Germline V lookup: CDR1 LNHDA, CDR2 SQIVND (reference sequence). With 5 bases removed from V and 2 bases from J, the gap between germline ends came to 13 bases. The CDR3 contains 14 residues. The CDR3 spells CASSGGNGPYEQYF. The CDR3 coding sequence is TGTGCCAGTAGTGGGGGGAACGGCCCCTACGAGCAGTACTTC.

This clonotype was counted a few times. The chain is built from TRBV10-2 and TRBJ2-3, with TRBD2 matching 7 bases. CDR1 WSHSY and CDR2 SAAADI come from the germline V gene. This CDR3 spans 15 amino acids. V shed 9 bases, J shed 0 bases, and the junction held 9 bases outside the gene matches. The DNA for the CDR3 is TGCGCCAGTTTAACTAGCGATTCTAGCACAGATACGCAGTATTTT. The encoded protein is CASLTSDSSTDTQYF.

The CDR3 reads CASSLGGSGNTIYF. In DNA form, the CDR3 reads TGTGCCAGCAGCTTAGGAGGGTCTGGAAACACCATATATTTT. The chain employs TRBV7-8 and TRBJ1-3, with D unclear. V was shortened by 1 base and J by 1 base, with 5 bases between the two germline ends. The CDR3 contains 14 residues. Germline V CDR1 and CDR2: SGHVS, FQNEAQ.

This CDR3 reads CASSIRRAYGTEAFF. The CDR3 bases are TGTGCCAGTAGTATCCGACGGGCGTATGGGACTGAAGCTTTCTTT. J is TRBJ1-1 and V is TRBV19; the D is unclear. Germline V lookup: CDR1 LNHDA, CDR2 SQIVND (reference sequence). The CDR3 consists of 15 residues. Trimming shortened V by 3 bases and J by 5 bases, and 16 bases separated the two germline ends. Full variable domain (missing parts from reference TRBV19 and TRBJ1-1): DGGITQSPKYLFRKEGQNVTLSCEQNLNHDAMYWYRQDPGQGLRLIYYSQIVNDFQKGDIAEGYSVSREKKESFPLTVTSAQKNPTAFYLCASSIRRAYGTEAFFGQGTRLTVV.